The clone carrying this T cell receptor (beta chain) showed up many times. The antigen is unknown. The data were taken from a study of breast tumors, draining lymph nodes, adjacent tissues. Whole-study results and caveats: Tumor TCR diversity was below lymph nodes but above nontumor tissue. The data were judged consistent with most tumor T cells coming from lymph node and expanding in tumor.

A single record per CDR3 protein comes from TCRdb applying MiXCR to the multiplex PCR reads. Among approximately 47,000 distinct CDR3 sequences listed, under 30% were seen once. This CDR3 region has 13 residues. V lost 0 bases, J lost 10 bases, and 10 bases lay in between. CDR1 and CDR2 from the germline V gene are GTSNPN and SVGIG (reference sequence). This clonotype originated in a female donor with breast cancer. Some clones in this sample may be carry-over from other donors' samples. The genes are TRBV30 and TRBJ1-6; D is perhaps TRBD1 (6 bases). The source material was breast tumor tissue. The chain's CDR3 is CAWSVQGSSPLHF. CDR3 nucleotide sequence: TGTGCCTGGAGTGTACAGGGTTCCTCACCCCTCCACTTT.